The 21 T cell receptor beta chains given below trace back to one sample, sequenced in a study of blood T cell repertoires in COVID-19. Produced via immunoSEQ multiplex PCR; TCRdb's table is partial and in-frame only. The sample lists 150,000 to 200,000 clones, approximately 85% occurring once. The sequencing sample was made of peripheral blood. These receptors were collected from a human donor with active or convalescent COVID-19. The donor label of this sample is uncertain.

A note on this clone: Additional DNA sequences in this sample encode the identical CDR3. J is TRBJ2-3 and V is TRBV5-1; the match to TRBD2 covers 13 bases. Germline trimming cut 0 bases from V and 2 bases from J; bases unmatched to any gene: 6. The length of the CDR3 is 18 residues. CDR1 and CDR2 from the germline V gene are SGHRS and YFSETQ. DNA of the CDR3: TGCGCCAGCAGCTTGGAAGGGACTAGCGGGGTTTTCACAGATACGCAGTATTTT. Protein: CASSLEGTSGVFTDTQYF.

The chain recombines TRBV3-1 (or the pseudogene TRBV3-2) with TRBJ1-5; D is unclear. This CDR3 is 14 amino acids long. The germline V gene encodes CDR1 LGHDT and CDR2 YNNKEL (reference sequence). V lost 4 bases and J lost 11, with 18 bases in between. CDR3 residues: CASSPTRMMESQHF. CDR3 nucleotide sequence: TGTGCCAGCAGCCCAACGAGAATGATGGAGTCCCAGCATTTT.

This chain's CDR3 is CASSSGVGTAHYEQYF. Here the CDR3 DNA reads TGTGCCAGCAGCTCGGGAGTCGGGACAGCACACTACGAGCAGTACTTC. The chain combines TRBV5-4 with TRBJ2-7; weak D call: TRBD1 (7 bases). This CDR3 comprises 16 residues. CDR1 SGHNT and CDR2 YYREEE come from the germline V gene (reference sequence). V lost 3 bases and J lost 3, with 19 bases in between.

This chain uses TRBV10-3 with TRBJ2-3; 7 bases align to TRBD1. This CDR3 is built from 15 residues. V was pared by 5 bases and J by 0 bases, with 5 bases of the junction left unmatched. CDR1 and CDR2 (germline): ENHRY, SYGVKD. The CDR3 bases are TGTGCCATCAGTCGAACAGGGGCTAGCACAGATACGCAGTATTTT. Its protein product is CAISRTGASTDTQYF.

The table lists this clone with a count of one. This chain connects TRBV18 to TRBJ1-2; D perhaps matches TRBD1 (5 bases). Looked up from germline, CDR1 is KGHSH and CDR2 is LQKENI. Trimming left V 2 bases short and J 4 bases short, with 14 bases between. The CDR3 is 15 residues long. The chain's CDR3 is CASSPYEVGGYGYTF. The CDR3 nucleotides are TGTGCCAGCTCACCATACGAGGTGGGGGGCTATGGCTACACCTTC.

This rearrangement joins TRBV6-1 to TRBJ2-7; tentatively, D is TRBD2 (5 bases). Trimming removed 1 base from V and 1 base from J, with 17 bases in between. The CDR3 is 17 residues long. Germline lookup yields CDR1 MNHNS and CDR2 SASEGT. This CDR3 is CASSEVEGEGTSYEQYF. CDR3 coding DNA: TGTGCCAGCAGTGAAGTCGAGGGTGAGGGAACATCCTACGAGCAGTACTTC.

This sequence joins TRBV7-3 and TRBJ1-6; D gene ambiguous. This CDR3 has 15 residues. The ends were cut back, 2 bases at V and 8 bases at J, with 13 bases in the middle. CDR1 is SGHTA and CDR2 is FQGTGA in the germline V gene. The chain's CDR3 is CASSLSPNSDSPLHF. In DNA, the CDR3 is TGTGCCAGCAGCTTATCCCCGAACTCTGATTCACCCCTCCACTTT. The variable domain in full, with the rest retrieved from reference TRBV7-3 and TRBJ1-6, is GAGVSQTPSNKVTEKGKYVELRCDPISGHTALYWYRQSLGQGPEFLIYFQGTGAADDSGLPNDRFFAVRPEGSVSTLKIQRTERGDSAVYLCASSLSPNSDSPLHFGNGTRLTVT.

The V gene is TRBV18, the J gene TRBJ2-7, with D tentatively TRBD1 (6 bases). From germline, CDR1 is KGHSH and CDR2 LQKENI. V lost 6 bases to trimming and J lost 0 bases, with 18 bases between them. The CDR3 totals 16 residues. CDR3 in amino acids: CASSPTVGQSSYEQYF. The CDR3 DNA reads as TGTGCCAGCTCCCCTACGGTCGGACAGAGCTCCTACGAGCAGTACTTC.

V gene TRBV11-3 combines with J gene TRBJ2-2; maybe TRBD1 (6 bases). V lost 5 bases and J lost 6, with 22 bases in between. Germline V gene lookup returns CDR1 SGHNT and CDR2 YENEEA. The CDR3 runs to 17 residues. The CDR3 DNA sequence: TGTGCCAGCAGCCGCACAGGGACCAGACCCGTAGCCGGGGAGCTGTTTTTT. This sequence encodes CASSRTGTRPVAGELFF.

J is TRBJ2-2 and V is TRBV4-3, with D possibly TRBD1 on 5 matching bases. The CDR3 is 17 residues long. V was pared by 6 bases and J by 3 bases, with 20 bases between. Per germline, CDR1 LGHNA and CDR2 YSLEER. The CDR3 DNA sequence: TGCGCCAGCAGACGGGCAGGGTGGGGCAGGGACACCGGGGAGCTGTTTTTT. This translates into CASRRAGWGRDTGELFF.

The chain is built from TRBV4-2 and TRBJ2-2, with a weak D call TRBD2 (7 bases). The germline V gene encodes CDR1 LGHNA and CDR2 YNFKEQ. CDR3 size: 18 residues. The V and J ends lost 4 bases and 5 bases respectively, with 23 bases between them. The CDR3 bases are TGTGCCAGCAGCCCTCTGGGGGCGGGGGAGGGCTTGACCGGGGAGCTGTTTTTT. Translation: CASSPLGAGEGLTGELFF.

The rearrangement joins TRBV11-2 to TRBJ2-3, with 7 positions matching TRBD1. Per the germline V gene, CDR1 is SGHAT and CDR2 is FQNNGV. This CDR3 comprises 15 residues. Trimming took 8 bases from V and 1 from J; bases not matched to a gene: 9. CDR3: CASGRQGIGTDTQYF. The CDR3 DNA is TGTGCCAGCGGCCGACAGGGTATAGGCACAGATACGCAGTATTTT. Full variable domain (missing parts from reference TRBV11-2 and TRBJ2-3): EAGVAQSPRYKIIEKRQSVAFWCNPISGHATLYWYQQILGQGPKLLIQFQNNGVVDDSQLPKDRFSAERLKGVDSTLKIQPAKLEDSAVYLCASGRQGIGTDTQYFGPGTRLTVL.

The chain carries TRBV6-5 and TRBJ1-4; D ambiguous. Germline values: CDR1 MNHEY, CDR2 SVGAGI. The CDR3 contains 14 residues. Trimming removed 5 bases from V and 7 bases from J, with 14 bases in between. In DNA, the CDR3 is TGTGCCAGCAGTCTCGAGATTAACGGTGAAAAACTGTTTTTT. Translated, it gives CASSLEINGEKLFF.

The rearrangement joins TRBV12-5 to TRBJ2-1; D not resolved. The V end lost 6 bases, the J end lost 7 bases, and 13 bases lay between the germline ends. The CDR3 is made up of 13 amino acids. Germline CDR1 LGHNT, CDR2 FRNRAP. The CDR3 DNA reads TGTGCTAGTGGCCTCGATTTGGCTAATGAGCAGTTCTTC. Translation: CASGLDLANEQFF.

The V gene is TRBV2, the J gene TRBJ2-2; D is uncertain. The germline gives CDR1 SNHLY, CDR2 FYNNEI. The V end was cut by 1 base, the J end by 8 bases, with 5 bases between. There are 12 residues in the CDR3. As DNA, the CDR3 is TGTGCCAGCAGTGAAGATATAGGGGAGCTGTTTTTT. Translated, it gives CASSEDIGELFF.

The chain carries TRBV12-3 or TRBV12-4 and TRBJ1-2; D may be TRBD1 (6 bases). Trimming removed 7 bases at V and 8 bases at J, with 17 bases between. This CDR3 has 13 residues. The CDR3 loop is CASKQSGDNGYTF. The CDR3, as DNA: TGTGCCAGCAAACAATCAGGGGATAACGGCTACACCTTC.

The genes are TRBV7-2 and TRBJ2-3; possibly TRBD2 for D (6 bases). This CDR3 spans 14 amino acids. Deletions cut 2 bases from V and 10 bases from J, with 16 bases between. The germline CDR1 and CDR2 sequences are SGHTA and FQGNSA. The DNA of the CDR3 is TGTGCCAGCAGCTTAACCCGGGGGAGCTTACCGCAGTATTTT. This gives the protein CASSLTRGSLPQYF.

This clone showed up just once. The chain links TRBV11-3 to TRBJ2-6; D is possibly TRBD1 (5 bases). V was clipped by 4 bases and J by 0 bases, with 19 bases between them. Looked up from germline, CDR1 is SGHNT and CDR2 is YENEEA. The CDR3 contains 19 residues. The CDR3 coding sequence is TGTGCCAGCAGCTCCCCCTTAGACAGACGACCCTCTGGGGCCAACGTCCTGACTTTC. Translation: CASSSPLDRRPSGANVLTF.

This clone was seen a few times. The V gene is TRBV28, the J gene TRBJ1-2; 7 nucleotides match TRBD1. Germline CDR1 and CDR2: MDHEN and SYDVKM. V gave up 6 bases and J gave up 4 bases; unmatched junction bases: 2. The CDR3 is made up of 12 amino acids. CDR3 nucleotide sequence: TGTGCCAGCAGCCGGACAGGCTATGGCTACACCTTC. Translating gives CASSRTGYGYTF.

This sequence joins TRBV9 and TRBJ1-2, with 8 nucleotides matching TRBD1. CDR1 and CDR2 (germline): SGDLS, YYNGEE. V lost 0 bases and J lost 7; bases outside the gene matches: 11. The CDR3 spans 16 residues. CDR3 protein: CASSVEGQVSKGGYTF. The CDR3 DNA reads TGTGCCAGCAGCGTAGAGGGACAGGTGTCTAAGGGTGGCTACACCTTC.

Points on this clone: At one end, the junction sequence differs from germline, possibly due to a read error. The V and J genes are TRBV19 and TRBJ1-2, with D maybe TRBD1 (6 bases). The CDR3 is 12 amino acids. Germline lookup yields CDR1 LNHDA and CDR2 SQIVND (reference sequence). The CDR3 loop is CASSIARGITFF. Written as DNA, the CDR3 is TGTGCCAGTAGTATTGCCAGGGGAATTACCTTCTTC. The variable domain in full, completed from reference TRBV19 and TRBJ1-2, reads DGGITQSPKYLFRKEGQNVTLSCEQNLNHDAMYWYRQDPGQGLRLIYYSQIVNDFQKGDIAEGYSVSREKKESFPLTVTSAQKNPTAFYLCASSIARGITFFGSGTRLTVV.